These 10 T cell receptor beta chains came from one sample sequenced in a study of response to subunit inactivated influenza vaccine. TCRdb used MiXCR to reprocess the RT-PCR reads, holding one entry per CDR3 protein. Of 500,000 to 650,000 distinct CDR3 sequences in the sample, about 7.6% are singletons; the top ten hold approximately 12%. The input for sequencing was PBMCs from blood, taken around 25 months after vaccination. The receptor set was obtained from a man between 45 and 75 years old who received an inactivated influenza vaccine.

This clonotype was picked up a small number of times. CDR3 nucleotide sequence: TGCAGTGCTAGAGGGGGACTAGCGGTCTACAATGAGCAGTTCTTC. This encodes CSARGGLAVYNEQFF. This sequence joins TRBV20-1 and TRBJ2-1, with 11 nucleotides matching TRBD2. The CDR3 length is 15 residues. Germline CDR1 DFQATT, CDR2 SNEGSKA (reference sequence). Trimming at V came to 1 base and at J to 3 bases, leaving 2 bases not matched to a gene.

This clonotype was observed a few times. This rearrangement joins TRBV3-1 to TRBJ1-1; no firm D call. The germline CDR1 and CDR2 sequences are LGHDT and YNNKEL (reference sequence). The CDR3 has 12 residues. Trimming left V 3 bases short and J 7 bases short, with 9 bases between. CDR3 coding DNA: TGTGCCAGCAGCCAGGGGAAACTTGAAGCTTTCTTT. Protein: CASSQGKLEAFF.

This chain connects TRBV7-9 to TRBJ2-5, with D tentatively TRBD1 (5 bases). V dropped 5 bases and J dropped 4 bases, with 14 bases sitting between them. CDR3 size: 14 residues. CDR1 and CDR2 (germline): SEHNR, FQNEAQ (reference sequence). The chain's CDR3 is CASSERGQGETQYF. DNA of the CDR3: TGTGCCAGCAGCGAAAGGGGTCAGGGAGAGACCCAGTACTTC. Combining the CDR3 with reference TRBV7-9 and TRBJ2-5 gives the whole variable domain DTGVSQNPRHKITKRGQNVTFRCDPISEHNRLYWYRQTLGQGPEFLTYFQNEAQLEKSRLLSDRFSAERPKGSFSTLEIQRTEQGDSAMYLCASSERGQGETQYFGPGTRLLVL.

This chain links TRBV20-1 with TRBJ1-5; D is perhaps TRBD1 (5 bases). The CDR3 is 12 amino acids. With 0 bases removed from V and 6 bases from J, the gap between germline ends came to 6 bases. The germline gives CDR1 DFQATT, CDR2 SNEGSKA (reference sequence). In DNA form, the CDR3 reads TGCAGTGCTAGAGAGGGGCTTCAGCCCCAGCATTTT. It codes for CSAREGLQPQHF.

The table lists this clonotype with a few counts. The V and J genes are TRBV30 and TRBJ2-5; 7 bases are shared with TRBD2. Germline trimming cut 0 bases from V and 7 bases from J; bases unmatched to any gene: 2. Germline CDR1 GTSNPN, CDR2 SVGIG (reference sequence). CDR3 length: 12 residues. The CDR3 here is CAWSVPSGTQYF. The CDR3 nucleotides are TGTGCCTGGAGTGTACCTAGCGGGACCCAGTACTTC.

The genes are TRBV4-2 and TRBJ2-7; D is unclear. CDR3 length: 14 amino acids. CDR1 LGHNA and CDR2 YNFKEQ come from the germline V gene. The V end lost 3 bases, the J end lost 2 bases, and 11 bases lay between the germline ends. CDR3 region: CASSQVVETYEQYF. The CDR3 bases are TGTGCCAGCAGCCAGGTGGTGGAAACCTACGAGCAGTACTTC.

This clonotype has ten or more counts. The J gene is TRBJ2-5, the V gene TRBV6-5, with D possibly being TRBD1 (6 bases). The germline V and J ends were trimmed by 0 bases and 5 bases, with 16 bases remaining between them. The CDR3 consists of 16 residues. CDR1 MNHEY and CDR2 SVGAGI come from the germline V gene. CDR3 coding DNA: TGTGCCAGCAGTTACTCGCCAGGGGTCGGTTTGGAGACCCAGTACTTC. Translating gives CASSYSPGVGLETQYF.

This clonotype was seen a few times. The chain combines TRBV5-1 with TRBJ2-3, with 10 bases that match TRBD1. This CDR3 is built from 16 residues. Looked up from germline, CDR1 is SGHRS and CDR2 is YFSETQ. The ends lost 3 bases at V and 0 bases at J; junction bases unmatched: 4. This CDR3 reads CASSSDRGPSTDTQYF. For the CDR3, the DNA is TGCGCCAGCAGCTCCGACAGGGGGCCTAGCACAGATACGCAGTATTTT. Looking up the rest from reference TRBV5-1 and TRBJ2-3 gives the full variable domain: KAGVTQTPRYLIKTRGQQVTLSCSPISGHRSVSWYQQTPGQGLQFLFEYFSETQRNKGNFPGRFSGRQFSNSRSEMNVSTLELGDSALYLCASSSDRGPSTDTQYFGPGTRLTVL.

This clonotype was counted only a few times. V and J are TRBV7-3 and TRBJ2-3; 7 bases are shared with TRBD2. The germline CDR1 and CDR2 sequences are SGHTA and FQGTGA. Trimming at V came to 1 base and at J to 4 bases, leaving 2 bases not matched to a gene. The CDR3 runs 14 residues. The CDR3 is CASSLSGLADTQYF. In DNA form, the CDR3 reads TGTGCCAGCAGCTTAAGTGGACTAGCAGATACGCAGTATTTT.

This clonotype has a handful of counts. The gene calls are TRBV6-2 or TRBV6-3 and TRBJ2-4; 11 bases line up with TRBD2. The J segment lost 1 base and the V segment lost 0 bases, leaving 5 bases of the junction unmatched. Germline V lookup: CDR1 MNHEY, CDR2 SVGEGT. This CDR3 has 18 amino acids. CDR3 sequence reads: CASSYSILAGAAKNIQYF. For the CDR3, the DNA is TGTGCCAGCAGTTACTCGATACTAGCGGGAGCCGCCAAAAACATTCAGTACTTC.